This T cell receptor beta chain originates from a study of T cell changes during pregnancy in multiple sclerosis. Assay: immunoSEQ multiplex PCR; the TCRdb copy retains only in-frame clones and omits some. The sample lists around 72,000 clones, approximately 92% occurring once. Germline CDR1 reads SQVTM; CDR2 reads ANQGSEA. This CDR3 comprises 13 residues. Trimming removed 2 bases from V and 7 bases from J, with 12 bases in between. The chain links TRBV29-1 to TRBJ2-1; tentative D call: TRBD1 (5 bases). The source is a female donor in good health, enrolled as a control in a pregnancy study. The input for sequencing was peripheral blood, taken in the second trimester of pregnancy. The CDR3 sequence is CSVETTDSNEQFF. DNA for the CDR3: TGCAGCGTTGAAACGACCGACAGTAATGAGCAGTTCTTC.